This T cell receptor (beta chain) was recovered during a study of T cells in tumors after PD-1 blockade. Overall study context: No patient had prior checkpoint blockade, systemic immunosuppression, or radiotherapy within 4 weeks. Some patients also took daily vismodegib 150 mg during anti-PD-1 treatment. The study's findings and limits: Around 37% of tumor TCR clonotypes were also found in blood.

Turning to this clone: The target antigen is unknown.

This CDR3 region has 13 residues. Trimming left V 8 bases short and J 1 base short, with 11 bases between. The germline CDR1 and CDR2 sequences are SNHLY and FYNNEI. Method: immunoSEQ multiplex PCR; TCRdb's copy keeps in-frame clones and lacks some. Seen here are 34,000 or so clones, 73% observed once, and the top ten hold approximately 40%. The gene calls are TRBV2 and TRBJ1-1; D remains ambiguous. This TCR came from a human donor with basal cell carcinoma. The material sequenced was PBMCs, taken after anti-PD-1 treatment. The DNA of the CDR3 is TGTGCCAGCTGTACAGAAAAGAACACTGAAGCTTTCTTT. Its translation: CASCTEKNTEAFF.